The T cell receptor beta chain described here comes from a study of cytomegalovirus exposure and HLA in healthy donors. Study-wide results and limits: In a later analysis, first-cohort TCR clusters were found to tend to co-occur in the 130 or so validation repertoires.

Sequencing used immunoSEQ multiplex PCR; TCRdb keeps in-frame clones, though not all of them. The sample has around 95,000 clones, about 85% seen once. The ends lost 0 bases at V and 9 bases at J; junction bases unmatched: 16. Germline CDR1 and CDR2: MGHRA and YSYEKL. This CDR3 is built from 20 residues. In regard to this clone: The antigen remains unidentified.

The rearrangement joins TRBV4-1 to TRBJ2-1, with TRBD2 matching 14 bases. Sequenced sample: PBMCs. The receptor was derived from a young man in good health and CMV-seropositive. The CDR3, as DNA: TGCGCCAGCAGCCAAGATAGATTCAGAACCGGGACTAGCGGGAGACTTGAGCAGTTCTTC. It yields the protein CASSQDRFRTGTSGRLEQFF.